This TCR beta chain was captured by sequencing in a study of blood T cell repertoires in COVID-19. For the study at large: Sample material is recorded as cDNA or gDNA derived from T cells, B-cell-depleted T cells, or PBMCs.

Sequencing used immunoSEQ multiplex PCR; TCRdb keeps in-frame clones, though not all of them. The sample shows 150,000 to 200,000 clones, 85% to 95% of them seen only once. The trim removed 5 bases at V and 4 bases at J, leaving 3 bases unmatched. This CDR3 region has 13 residues. The germline CDR1 and CDR2 sequences are SQVTM and ANQGSEA. Sequencing was performed on peripheral blood. The TCR was taken from a woman aged 45-65 years with acute or convalescent COVID-19. The V and J genes are TRBV29-1 and TRBJ1-5, with TRBD1 identical over 9 bases. This chain's CDR3 is CSVQTGGNQPQHF. CDR3 bases: TGCAGCGTTCAGACAGGGGGGAATCAGCCCCAGCATTTT.